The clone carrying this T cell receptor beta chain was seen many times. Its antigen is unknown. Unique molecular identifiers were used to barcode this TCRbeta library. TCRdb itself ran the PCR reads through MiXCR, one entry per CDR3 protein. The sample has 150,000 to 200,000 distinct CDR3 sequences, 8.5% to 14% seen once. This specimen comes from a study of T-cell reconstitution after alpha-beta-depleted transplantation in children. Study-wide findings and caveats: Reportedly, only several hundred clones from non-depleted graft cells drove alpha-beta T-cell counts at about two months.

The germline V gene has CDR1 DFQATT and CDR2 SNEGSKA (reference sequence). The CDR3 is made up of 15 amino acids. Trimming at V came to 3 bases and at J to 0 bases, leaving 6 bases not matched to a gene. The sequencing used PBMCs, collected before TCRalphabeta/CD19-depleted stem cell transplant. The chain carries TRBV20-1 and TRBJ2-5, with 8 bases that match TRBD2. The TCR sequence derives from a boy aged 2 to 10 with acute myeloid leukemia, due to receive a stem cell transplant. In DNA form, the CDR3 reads TGCAGTGCTAGTATTAGCGGGGCTTACCAAGAGACCCAGTACTTC. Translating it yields CSASISGAYQETQYF.